Listed here are 19 T cell receptor beta chains from one sample, sequenced in a study of Ad26.COV2.S vaccination and SARS-CoV-2 variants. Treatment in this sample: some 20 received Ad26.COV2.S at low or high dose, single or two shots; several received placebo; per-sample allocation not given. Specimen acquisition occurred on day 63 following the initial vaccine or placebo injection. Assay: immunoSEQ multiplex PCR; the TCRdb copy retains only in-frame clones and omits some. The table shows about 410,000 clones, with 70% to 90% occurring only once. Material: peripheral blood, obtained in a trial of Ad26.COV2.S vaccine versus placebo. The receptors originated from a person between 18 and 65 years old who received the Ad26.COV2.S COVID-19 vaccine or a placebo.

The V call is TRBV9, the J call TRBJ1-2; D remains ambiguous. CDR1 and CDR2 from the germline V gene are SGDLS and YYNGEE. The CDR3 loop spans 17 amino acids. V was pared by 0 bases and J by 1 base, with 16 bases between. The CDR3 region has the DNA TGTGCCAGCAGCGTAGCTGGAGCAGGAGAAATTAACTATGGCTACACCTTC. Residues: CASSVAGAGEINYGYTF. Full variable domain (rest looked up from reference TRBV9 and TRBJ1-2): DSGVTQTPKHLITATGQRVTLRCSPRSGDLSVYWYQQSLDQGLQFLIQYYNGEERAKGNILERFSAQQFPDLHSELNLSSLELGDSALYFCASSVAGAGEINYGYTFGSGTRLTVV.

This rearrangement joins TRBV7-2 to TRBJ2-3; 7 nucleotides agree with TRBD1. Losses at the gene ends were 4 bases for V and 1 base for J; bases not matched to a gene: 5. Germline-derived CDR1 and CDR2 are SGHTA and FQGNSA. This CDR3 region has 15 residues. In DNA form, the CDR3 reads TGTGCCAGCAGCTACAGGGGTTTTCGCACAGATACGCAGTATTTT. Residues: CASSYRGFRTDTQYF.

This clone was counted a few times. This chain connects TRBV29-1 to TRBJ1-1, with D hard to call. The germline V gene encodes CDR1 SQVTM and CDR2 ANQGSEA. The CDR3 contains 11 residues. Trimming stripped 7 bases from V and 7 bases from J, with 13 bases between. The CDR3 protein is CSASSGFEAFF. DNA of the CDR3: TGCAGCGCCTCCAGCGGGTTTGAAGCTTTCTTT. The entire variable domain, with the rest obtained from reference TRBV29-1 and TRBJ1-1, is as follows: SAVISQKPSRDICQRGTSLTIQCQVDSQVTMMFWYRQQPGQSLTLIATANQGSEATYESGFVIDKFPISRPNLTFSTLTVSNMSPEDSSIYLCSASSGFEAFFGQGTRLTVV.

This clone has a handful of counts. An end of the junction does not agree with germline; a read error may underlie this. This rearrangement joins TRBV6-1 to TRBJ1-2, with TRBD1 matching 7 bases. CDR3 length: 11 amino acids. Germline V gives CDR1 MNHNS, CDR2 SASEGT. The CDR3 is CASGDRDGYTF. For the CDR3, the DNA is TGTGCCAGCGGTGACAGGGATGGCTACACCTTC.

The J gene is TRBJ2-1, the V gene TRBV6-2 or TRBV6-3; no definite D call. CDR3 length equals 11 residues. Trimming left V 0 bases short and J 14 bases short, with 8 bases between. The germline V gene has CDR1 MNHEY and CDR2 SVGEGT. The CDR3 spells CASSYSTWEFF. The CDR3 DNA follows: TGTGCCAGCAGTTACTCGACTTGGGAGTTCTTC.

The chain joins TRBV4-1 to TRBJ2-7, with D perhaps TRBD1 (5 bases). CDR1 and CDR2 (germline): MGHRA, YSYEKL. This CDR3 has 15 amino acids. With 2 bases removed from V and 0 bases from J, the gap between germline ends came to 11 bases. In nucleotides, the CDR3 is TGCGCCAGCAGCCAATTTGTTGACAGCTCCTACGAGCAGTACTTC. This translates into CASSQFVDSSYEQYF.

The chain has TRBV10-3 and TRBJ2-3; D is unresolved. The V and J ends lost 3 bases and 7 bases respectively, with 14 bases between them. The CDR3 has 14 amino acids. The V gene's germline CDR1 is ENHRY and CDR2 SYGVKD. CDR3 sequence: CAISDKEVTNTQYF. Written as DNA, the CDR3 is TGTGCCATCAGTGACAAAGAAGTCACGAATACGCAGTATTTT.

The chain couples TRBV5-6 to TRBJ1-5, with 7 bases that match TRBD1. V lost 2 bases and J lost 1; bases outside the gene matches: 6. Germline V gives CDR1 SGHDT, CDR2 YYEEEE. CDR3 length: 16 amino acids. In nucleotides, the CDR3 is TGTGCCAGCAGCTTAAGACAGGGCATAAGCAATCAGCCCCAGCATTTT. As protein: CASSLRQGISNQPQHF.

This clone was found a few times. The V gene is TRBV7-9, the J gene TRBJ1-5; D is perhaps TRBD1 (6 bases). Trimming shortened V by 5 bases and J by 4 bases, and 12 bases separated the two germline ends. The CDR3 runs 14 residues. Germline V CDR1 and CDR2: SEHNR, FQNEAQ (reference sequence). CDR3 residues: CASSRAGANQPQHF. The DNA of the CDR3 is TGTGCCAGCAGCCGGGCAGGGGCTAATCAGCCCCAGCATTTT.

The chain employs TRBV10-3 and TRBJ2-1; D perhaps matches TRBD2 (6 bases). The ends were cut back, 1 base at V and 9 bases at J, with 10 bases in the middle. The CDR3 runs 13 residues. Germline loops: CDR1 ENHRY, CDR2 SYGVKD. CDR3 sequence: CAISEWEAGEQFF. Here the CDR3 DNA reads TGTGCCATCAGTGAGTGGGAAGCGGGTGAGCAGTTCTTC.

The CDR3 DNA follows: TGTGCCAGCAGCTCCCTTCGTCGCTCCTACAATGAGCAGTTCTTC. This gives the protein CASSSLRRSYNEQFF. V usage is TRBV11-2 and J usage is TRBJ2-1, with unresolved D. This CDR3 is 15 amino acids long. With 4 bases removed from V and 0 bases from J, the gap between germline ends came to 10 bases. Germline CDR1 is SGHAT and CDR2 is FQNNGV.

The chain joins TRBV6-5 to TRBJ2-3; 10 nucleotides align to TRBD1. This CDR3 region has 14 residues. In germline, CDR1 is MNHEY, CDR2 SVGAGI. J lost 4 bases, V lost 7 bases, and 5 bases had no gene match. CDR3 coding DNA: TGTGCCAGCAAAGGGACAGGGGAGCCAGATACGCAGTATTTT. This sequence encodes CASKGTGEPDTQYF.

The rearrangement links TRBV7-9 to TRBJ2-7; 7 bases align to TRBD2. J gave up 0 bases and V 9 bases, and 5 bases lay outside the gene matches. The CDR3 length is 13 residues. Germline V lookup: CDR1 SEHNR, CDR2 FQNEAQ (reference sequence). In DNA form, the CDR3 reads TGTGCCAGTAGCGGGTCGAGCTCCTACGAGCAGTACTTC. This encodes CASSGSSSYEQYF.

V gene TRBV19 combines with J gene TRBJ1-5; the D gene is possibly TRBD1 (5 bases). The V and J ends lost 5 bases and 0 bases respectively, with 17 bases between them. This CDR3 comprises 17 residues. Germline-derived CDR1 and CDR2 are LNHDA and SQIVND (reference sequence). This CDR3 is CASSSMFGGYSNQPQHF. DNA of the CDR3: TGTGCCAGTAGTTCCATGTTTGGGGGTTATAGCAATCAGCCCCAGCATTTT.

V gene TRBV6-5 combines with J gene TRBJ2-2, with 10 nucleotides matching TRBD2. V gave up 7 bases and J gave up 2 bases; unmatched junction bases: 4. Per germline, CDR1 MNHEY and CDR2 SVGAGI. CDR3 size: 15 residues. The CDR3 DNA reads TGTGCCAGCACTTCTAGCGGGGGAAACACCGGGGAGCTGTTTTTT. Translating gives CASTSSGGNTGELFF.

This chain connects TRBV18 to TRBJ1-2; D call uncertain. Germline CDR1 reads KGHSH; CDR2 reads LQKENI. V gave up 2 bases and J gave up 6 bases, with 16 bases separating them. The CDR3 consists of 15 residues. The CDR3 nucleotides read TGTGCCAGCTCACCAGAAGGCGCCGTGGGCGATGGCTACACCTTC. It is translated as CASSPEGAVGDGYTF. Drawing the rest from reference TRBV18 and TRBJ1-2, the complete variable domain is NAGVMQNPRHLVRRRGQEARLRCSPMKGHSHVYWYRQLPEEGLKFMVYLQKENIIDESGMPKERFSAEFPKEGPSILRIQQVVRGDSAAYFCASSPEGAVGDGYTFGSGTRLTVV.

This chain uses TRBV27 with TRBJ1-2; tentative D call: TRBD1 (6 bases). CDR1 is MNHEY, CDR2 SMNVEV, per germline (reference sequence). V was pared by 6 bases and J by 6 bases, with 14 bases between. The CDR3 extends over 13 amino acids. The CDR3 nucleotides are TGTGCCAGCAGCACAGGGCAAAGAAATGGCTACACCTTC. Translated: CASSTGQRNGYTF.

The V and J genes are TRBV7-9 and TRBJ2-3; D not resolved. Per germline, CDR1 SEHNR and CDR2 FQNEAQ (reference sequence). The V end lost 1 base, the J end lost 2 bases, and 13 bases lay between the germline ends. There are 16 residues in the CDR3. CDR3 sequence: CASSLDLKATTDTQYF. CDR3 nucleotide sequence: TGTGCCAGCAGCTTAGATCTAAAGGCTACCACAGATACGCAGTATTTT. Together with reference TRBV7-9 and TRBJ2-3, the CDR3 gives the full variable domain: DTGVSQNPRHKITKRGQNVTFRCDPISEHNRLYWYRQTLGQGPEFLTYFQNEAQLEKSRLLSDRFSAERPKGSFSTLEIQRTEQGDSAMYLCASSLDLKATTDTQYFGPGTRLTVL.

The CDR3 sequence: CASSLVMDTEAFF. The DNA of the CDR3 is TGTGCCAGCAGCTTAGTTATGGACACTGAAGCTTTCTTT. The chain has TRBV11-2 and TRBJ1-1; no reliable D call. The length of the CDR3 is 13 residues. V was cut by 1 base and J by 3 bases, with 6 bases left in between. Germline CDR1 reads SGHAT; CDR2 reads FQNNGV.